This TCR beta chain was retrieved from a study of long-term antiretroviral therapy in people with HIV. Study context: Collection dates of the earliest samples fall about a decade before the 2015 immediate-ART recommendation. Whole-study results and caveats: When set beside controls, HIV repertoires had CDR3 length ranges that were narrower. Clones with expansion before ART led the repertoire at all time points.

Without exception, participants with HIV were treated in the United States. Deletions cut 0 bases from V and 7 bases from J, with 9 bases between. The CDR3 runs to 13 residues. The germline gives CDR1 SEHNR, CDR2 FQNEAQ (reference sequence). A word on this clone: Its antigen is not known.

The assay, immunoSEQ v3.0, was run at survey level. Sequenced by immunoSEQ multiplex PCR; TCRdb stores in-frame clones only, minus some. The sample contains about 25,000 clones, 86% of which appear only once. J is TRBJ1-2 and V is TRBV7-9, with D possibly matching TRBD1 (5 bases). The clonotype was recovered from a woman aged 25 to 39 with HIV. Sequenced here: unsorted PBMCs, sampled 1.9 years after starting antiretroviral therapy. The CDR3 DNA sequence: TGTGCCAGCAGCTTAGCGAGGGGTTCTGGCTACACCTTC. Encoded protein: CASSLARGSGYTF.